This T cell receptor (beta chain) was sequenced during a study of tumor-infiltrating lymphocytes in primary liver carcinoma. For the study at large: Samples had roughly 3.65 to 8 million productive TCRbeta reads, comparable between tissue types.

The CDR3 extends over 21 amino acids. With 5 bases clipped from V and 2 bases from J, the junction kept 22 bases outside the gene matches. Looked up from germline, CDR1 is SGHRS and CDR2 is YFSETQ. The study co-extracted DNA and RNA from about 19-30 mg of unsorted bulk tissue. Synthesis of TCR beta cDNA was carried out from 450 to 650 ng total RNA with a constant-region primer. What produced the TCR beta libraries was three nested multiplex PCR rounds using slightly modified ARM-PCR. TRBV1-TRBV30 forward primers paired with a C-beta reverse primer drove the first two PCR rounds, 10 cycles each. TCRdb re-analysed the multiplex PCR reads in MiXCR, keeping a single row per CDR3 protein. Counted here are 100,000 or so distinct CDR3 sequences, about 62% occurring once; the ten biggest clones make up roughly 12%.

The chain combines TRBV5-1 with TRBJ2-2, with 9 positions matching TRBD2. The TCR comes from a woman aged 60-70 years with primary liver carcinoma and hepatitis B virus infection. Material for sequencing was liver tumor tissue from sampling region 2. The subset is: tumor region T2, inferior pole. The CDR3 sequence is CASRAPRIGGRDNPNTGELFF. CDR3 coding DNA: TGCGCCAGCAGGGCCCCTAGGATTGGCGGGAGGGACAACCCTAACACCGGGGAGCTGTTTTTT.